What follows describes a single T cell receptor beta chain. Method: immunoSEQ multiplex PCR; TCRdb's copy keeps in-frame clones and lacks some. The data show some 160,000 clones, with around 83% seen just once and 1.5% held by the top ten. These data come from a study of blood T cell repertoires in COVID-19. Study context: Spain, Italy and the United States supplied samples that represented acute and convalescent COVID-19.

Germline V CDR1 and CDR2: MNHNY, SVGAGI (reference sequence). This CDR3 is built from 16 residues. V was trimmed by 0 bases and J by 4 bases, leaving 10 bases between them. This sequence was found in a human donor in a cohort sampled during active COVID-19. The rearrangement uses TRBV6-6 and TRBJ2-6, with D hard to call. Sequences were obtained from peripheral blood. As DNA, the CDR3 is TGTGCCAGCAGTTACTCCCCCTACTCCGGGGCCAACGTCCTGACTTTC. The encoded protein is CASSYSPYSGANVLTF.